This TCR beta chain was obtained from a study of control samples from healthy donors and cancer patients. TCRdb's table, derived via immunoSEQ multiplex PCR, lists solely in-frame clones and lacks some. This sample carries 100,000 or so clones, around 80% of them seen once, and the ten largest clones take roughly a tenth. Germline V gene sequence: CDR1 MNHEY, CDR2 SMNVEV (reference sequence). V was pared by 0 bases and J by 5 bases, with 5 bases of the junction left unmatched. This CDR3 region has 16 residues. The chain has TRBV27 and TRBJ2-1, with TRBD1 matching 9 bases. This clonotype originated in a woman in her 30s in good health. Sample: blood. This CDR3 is CASSLSRRQGDNEQFF. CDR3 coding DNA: TGTGCCAGCAGTTTATCGAGGAGACAGGGGGACAATGAGCAGTTCTTC.